Listed here are 27 T cell receptor beta chains from one sample, sequenced in a study of T cells in Graves' hyperthyroidism and ophthalmopathy. From RNA transcripts, TCR beta CDR3 regions were amplified. A first-round RT-PCR of the TCR CDR3 used the HTBI primer set. MiXCR, run by TCRdb on the multiplex PCR reads, gives a single entry per CDR3 protein. The repertoire has about 640,000 distinct CDR3 sequences, around 21% of them found once; the top ten carry about 35%. What was sequenced was blood. Source of these receptors: a man aged 30 to 45 with Graves' ophthalmopathy.

This clonotype was counted many times. This chain joins TRBV28 and TRBJ2-1, with D perhaps TRBD1 or TRBD2 (7 bases each). V was pared by 6 bases and J by 6 bases, with 21 bases between. Germline values: CDR1 MDHEN, CDR2 SYDVKM. CDR3 length: 16 residues. CDR3 sequence (DNA): TGTGCCAGCAGCTACCCTCACATCAGGGGGGGCAATGAGCAGTTCTTC. It specifies CASSYPHIRGGNEQFF.

This clonotype was counted only a few times. The chain employs TRBV20-1 and TRBJ2-2, with D uncertain. Germline-derived CDR1 and CDR2 are DFQATT and SNEGSKA (reference sequence). Trimming took 3 bases from V and 8 from J, leaving 19 bases between them. The CDR3 has 15 amino acids. The CDR3 nucleotides are TGCAGTGCTAGGGACGACCAACCCCCCTGGGGGGAGCTGTTTTTT. Protein product: CSARDDQPPWGELFF.

The table lists this clonotype with many counts. The chain couples TRBV7-8 to TRBJ2-2, with 10 nucleotides matching TRBD2. Looked up from germline, CDR1 is SGHVS and CDR2 is FQNEAQ. The CDR3 has 16 amino acids. Trimming took 1 base from V and 4 from J; bases not matched to a gene: 3. CDR3 DNA sequence: TGTGCCAGCAGCTTAGTCAGCGGGAGGGGCACCGGGGAGCTGTTTTTT. Protein: CASSLVSGRGTGELFF.

In its sample, this clonotype was seen a few times. The rearrangement links TRBV6-1 to TRBJ1-3, with D unclear. Germline V gene sequence: CDR1 MNHNS, CDR2 SASEGT. This CDR3 contains 15 residues. The V end lost 7 bases, the J end lost 0 bases, and 13 bases lay between the germline ends. DNA for the CDR3: TGTGCCAGCACCACCGACACATACTCTGGAAACACCATATATTTT. It translates to CASTTDTYSGNTIYF.

This clonotype showed up just a few times. This CDR3 reads CASGREADTQYF. The CDR3, as DNA: TGTGCCAGCGGCAGGGAGGCAGATACGCAGTATTTT. V and J are TRBV2 and TRBJ2-3, with a possible D match to TRBD2 (6 bases). The V gene lost 8 bases and the J gene lost 4 bases, with 10 bases spanning the gap. There are 12 residues in the CDR3. Germline CDR1 reads SNHLY; CDR2 reads FYNNEI.

This clonotype was recorded a few times. V and J are TRBV5-1 and TRBJ2-7; maybe TRBD2 (5 bases). This CDR3 is built from 15 residues. V was trimmed by 4 bases and J by 0 bases, leaving 14 bases between them. Germline-derived CDR1 and CDR2 are SGHRS and YFSETQ. The CDR3 DNA is TGCGCCAGCAGCGAGGACGGAGGCCGCTCCTACGAGCAGTACTTC. It yields the protein CASSEDGGRSYEQYF. Variable domain in full (rest from reference TRBV5-1 and TRBJ2-7): KAGVTQTPRYLIKTRGQQVTLSCSPISGHRSVSWYQQTPGQGLQFLFEYFSETQRNKGNFPGRFSGRQFSNSRSEMNVSTLELGDSALYLCASSEDGGRSYEQYFGPGTRLTVT.

The chain combines TRBV30 with TRBJ2-1, with TRBD2 matching 11 bases. This CDR3 is 15 amino acids long. Germline CDR1 reads GTSNPN; CDR2 reads SVGIG (reference sequence). Losses at the gene ends were 1 base for V and 6 bases for J; bases not matched to a gene: 5. As DNA, the CDR3 is TGTGCCTGGAGTGGTGGTAGCGGGAGGGCCAATGAGCAGTTCTTC. Translation: CAWSGGSGRANEQFF.

This clonotype has ten or more counts. The V and J genes are TRBV20-1 and TRBJ2-7; no definite D call. The ends were cut back, 0 bases at V and 3 bases at J, with 6 bases in the middle. Germline-derived CDR1 and CDR2 are DFQATT and SNEGSKA (reference sequence). This CDR3 comprises 12 residues. This CDR3 reads CSARDPFYEQYF. In nucleotides, the CDR3 is TGCAGTGCTAGAGATCCGTTCTACGAGCAGTACTTC.

This clonotype occurred a few times. The chain has TRBV11-2 and TRBJ2-7, with 7 bases aligning to TRBD1. V gave up 6 bases and J gave up 5 bases; unmatched junction bases: 13. Per germline, CDR1 SGHAT and CDR2 FQNNGV. The CDR3 is made up of 15 amino acids. The CDR3 region is CASRPRIGGSDEQYF. The CDR3 bases are TGTGCCAGCAGACCCCGGATAGGGGGCAGCGACGAGCAGTACTTC.

This clonotype occurred once. The chain joins TRBV7-9 to TRBJ2-7; D is unresolved. V lost 6 bases, J lost 5 bases, and 14 bases lay in between. There are 13 residues in the CDR3. CDR1 and CDR2 from the germline V gene are SEHNR and FQNEAQ (reference sequence). CDR3 amino acids: CASRPDGRDEQYF. CDR3 in DNA: TGTGCCAGCAGACCGGACGGGCGTGACGAGCAGTACTTC. The full variable domain, with the rest looked up from reference TRBV7-9 and TRBJ2-7, is DTGVSQNPRHKITKRGQNVTFRCDPISEHNRLYWYRQTLGQGPEFLTYFQNEAQLEKSRLLSDRFSAERPKGSFSTLEIQRTEQGDSAMYLCASRPDGRDEQYFGPGTRLTVT.

The rearrangement uses TRBV7-3 and TRBJ2-2, with D tentatively TRBD1 or TRBD2 (5 bases each). Germline-derived CDR1 and CDR2 are SGHTA and FQGTGA. This CDR3 is 14 amino acids long. Trimming left V 3 bases short and J 4 bases short, with 9 bases between. CDR3 coding DNA: TGTGCCAGCAGCTTCATGAGGGGCACCGGGGAGCTGTTTTTT. It codes for CASSFMRGTGELFF.

This clonotype was found many times. V gene TRBV7-6 combines with J gene TRBJ2-3, with D possibly matching TRBD1 (6 bases). V lost 5 bases and J 1 base, leaving 10 bases between the germline ends. The CDR3 extends over 14 amino acids. CDR1 and CDR2 (germline): SGHVS, FNYEAQ. CDR3 region: CASSQTGGTDTQYF. The CDR3 DNA reads TGTGCCAGCAGCCAGACAGGAGGCACAGATACGCAGTATTTT.

This clonotype was observed at least ten times. The chain recombines TRBV10-3 with TRBJ2-5, with 8 bases identical to TRBD2. CDR1 ENHRY and CDR2 SYGVKD come from the germline V gene. The CDR3 has 16 residues. V gave up 0 bases and J gave up 4 bases; unmatched junction bases: 7. CDR3: CAISESSLAGRETQYF. Written as DNA, the CDR3 is TGTGCCATCAGTGAGTCGAGTTTAGCGGGACGAGAGACCCAGTACTTC.

In this sample, this clonotype turned up a few times. The chain joins TRBV2 to TRBJ1-1, with 11 bases that match TRBD1. CDR3 length equals 14 residues. From germline, CDR1 is SNHLY and CDR2 FYNNEI. V dropped 2 bases and J dropped 6; count of bases not matched to a gene: 2. CDR3 sequence (DNA): TGTGCCAGCAGTGAAAGGACAGGGGGCTCTGAAGCTTTCTTT. Residues: CASSERTGGSEAFF.

A few counts support this clonotype. The chain links TRBV19 to TRBJ2-1; TRBD1 might be the D (6 bases). Germline V gene sequence: CDR1 LNHDA, CDR2 SQIVND (reference sequence). The CDR3 has 16 residues. Trimming shortened V by 4 bases and J by 2 bases, and 15 bases separated the two germline ends. CDR3 coding DNA: TGTGCCAGTAGTAAGGATGGGGGCCAGGCCTACAATGAGCAGTTCTTC. Translated, it gives CASSKDGGQAYNEQFF.

This clonotype was seen at least ten times. This CDR3 reads CASSLEVADSYEQYF. The CDR3 DNA reads TGTGCCAGCAGCTTAGAGGTAGCGGACTCCTACGAGCAGTACTTC. This sequence joins TRBV7-2 and TRBJ2-7, with D maybe TRBD2 (6 bases). There are 15 residues in the CDR3. Germline assignment: CDR1 SGHTA and CDR2 FQGNSA. V was shortened by 1 base and J by 0 bases, with 10 bases between the two germline ends.

J is TRBJ2-7 and V is TRBV29-1; tentatively, D is TRBD1 (6 bases). Trimming removed 6 bases from V and 3 bases from J, with 18 bases in between. The CDR3 is 14 amino acids. The germline CDR1 and CDR2 sequences are SQVTM and ANQGSEA. The CDR3 region is CSVAGQGPFYEQYF. CDR3 nucleotide sequence: TGCAGCGTGGCCGGGCAGGGGCCCTTCTACGAGCAGTACTTC.

V is TRBV7-6 and J is TRBJ1-5; perhaps TRBD1 as D (6 bases). Germline loops: CDR1 SGHVS, CDR2 FNYEAQ. CDR3 length: 16 amino acids. V was clipped by 2 bases and J by 1 base, with 12 bases between them. CDR3 DNA sequence: TGTGCCAGCAGCTTAAAGGGGGATTGGAGCAATCAGCCCCAGCATTTT. This sequence encodes CASSLKGDWSNQPQHF.

This clonotype has only a few counts. The chain recombines TRBV28 with TRBJ2-1, with D possibly being TRBD2 (6 bases). V gave up 6 bases and J gave up 8 bases, with 14 bases separating them. The CDR3 runs 13 residues. The germline CDR1 and CDR2 sequences are MDHEN and SYDVKM. CDR3 residues: CASSPGTFYEQFF. The DNA for the CDR3 is TGTGCCAGCAGCCCCGGGACTTTTTATGAGCAGTTCTTC.

Note on this clonotype: This may be a read error, as it is one base from a much larger clone. The chain joins TRBV30 to TRBJ1-1, with 7 bases aligning to TRBD1. CDR3 length: 12 residues. Germline-derived CDR1 and CDR2 are GTSNPN and SVGIG (reference sequence). The ends lost 3 bases at V and 9 bases at J; junction bases unmatched: 7. The CDR3 DNA is TGTGCCTGGAGCGCACAGGGGATCAAAGCTTTCTTT. Translating gives CAWSAQGIKAFF.

This clonotype came up many times. The chain uses TRBV24-1 and TRBJ1-1; no definite D call. CDR1 and CDR2 from the germline V gene are KGHDR and SFDVKD. The CDR3 totals 15 residues. The germline V and J ends were trimmed by 4 bases and 3 bases, with 14 bases remaining between them. The CDR3 region is CATSEPNSSYTEAFF. The CDR3 bases are TGTGCCACCAGTGAACCCAACAGCTCGTACACTGAAGCTTTCTTT.

The rearrangement links TRBV19 to TRBJ1-1; D is uncertain. Germline CDR1 is LNHDA and CDR2 is SQIVND (reference sequence). V lost 3 bases and J 0 bases, leaving 8 bases between the germline ends. This CDR3 is built from 14 residues. The chain's CDR3 is CASSMGRVNTEAFF. For the CDR3, the DNA is TGTGCCAGTAGTATGGGCAGAGTGAACACTGAAGCTTTCTTT.

The V gene is TRBV5-1, the J gene TRBJ2-5; a possible D gene is TRBD2 (6 bases). The CDR3 totals 14 residues. Between the trimmed V and J ends, which lost 7 bases and 4 bases, there was a span of 17 bases. Germline V gives CDR1 SGHRS, CDR2 YFSETQ. The CDR3 reads CASGDPAGGETQYF. The DNA of the CDR3 is TGCGCCAGCGGAGACCCAGCGGGTGGAGAGACCCAGTACTTC.

V gene TRBV7-9 combines with J gene TRBJ2-3, with D tentatively TRBD2 (5 bases). The CDR3 length is 14 residues. The germline V gene has CDR1 SEHNR and CDR2 FQNEAQ (reference sequence). V lost 6 bases and J lost 0, with 10 bases in between. CDR3: CASRSGGSTDTQYF. CDR3 DNA sequence: TGTGCCAGCAGAAGCGGCGGGAGCACAGATACGCAGTATTTT. The full variable domain, rest sourced from reference TRBV7-9 and TRBJ2-3, is DTGVSQNPRHKITKRGQNVTFRCDPISEHNRLYWYRQTLGQGPEFLTYFQNEAQLEKSRLLSDRFSAERPKGSFSTLEIQRTEQGDSAMYLCASRSGGSTDTQYFGPGTRLTVL.

This clonotype was detected ten times or more. The chain carries TRBV28 and TRBJ2-7; D is uncertain. The CDR3 has 12 amino acids. Trimming stripped 3 bases from V and 4 bases from J, with 7 bases between. Germline CDR1 MDHEN, CDR2 SYDVKM. The CDR3 region is CASSFVGYEQYF. The CDR3, as DNA: TGTGCCAGCAGTTTTGTGGGTTACGAGCAGTACTTC.

Here the CDR3 DNA reads TGTGCCAGCAGCGACTCCGGGACAGTGATCTACAATGAGCAGTTCTTC. Translating gives CASSDSGTVIYNEQFF. The rearrangement joins TRBV9 to TRBJ2-1; TRBD1 aligns across 7 bases. The CDR3 extends over 16 amino acids. Trimming removed 3 bases from V and 3 bases from J; junction bases left unmatched: 9. Germline CDR1 reads SGDLS; CDR2 reads YYNGEE.

This chain joins TRBV6-1 and TRBJ2-7; 7 positions match TRBD2. The ends lost 2 bases at V and 6 bases at J; junction bases unmatched: 10. Germline-derived CDR1 and CDR2 are MNHNS and SASEGT. The CDR3 length is 15 residues. The CDR3 coding sequence is TGTGCCAGCAGTGAAACGGGACTACCCGAGGGCGAGCAGTACTTC. The encoded protein is CASSETGLPEGEQYF.